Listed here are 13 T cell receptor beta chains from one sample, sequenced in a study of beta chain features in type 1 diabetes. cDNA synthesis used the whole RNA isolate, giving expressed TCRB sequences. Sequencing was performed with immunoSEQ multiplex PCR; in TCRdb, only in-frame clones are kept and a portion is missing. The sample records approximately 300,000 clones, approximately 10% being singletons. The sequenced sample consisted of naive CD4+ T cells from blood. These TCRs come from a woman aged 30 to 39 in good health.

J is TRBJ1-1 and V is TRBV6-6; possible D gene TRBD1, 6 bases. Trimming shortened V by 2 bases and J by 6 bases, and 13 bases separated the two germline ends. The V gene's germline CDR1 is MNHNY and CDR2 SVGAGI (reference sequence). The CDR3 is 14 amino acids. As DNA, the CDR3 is TGTGCCAGCAGTTACGACAGGAGCCCTGCTGAAGCTTTCTTT. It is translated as CASSYDRSPAEAFF.

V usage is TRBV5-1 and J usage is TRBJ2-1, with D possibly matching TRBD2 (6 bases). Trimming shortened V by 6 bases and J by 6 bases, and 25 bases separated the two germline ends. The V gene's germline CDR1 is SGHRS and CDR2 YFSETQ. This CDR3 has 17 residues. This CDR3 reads CASTLSARGAAGNEQFF. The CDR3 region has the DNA TGCGCCAGCACCCTATCCGCGCGGGGAGCGGCAGGCAATGAGCAGTTCTTC.

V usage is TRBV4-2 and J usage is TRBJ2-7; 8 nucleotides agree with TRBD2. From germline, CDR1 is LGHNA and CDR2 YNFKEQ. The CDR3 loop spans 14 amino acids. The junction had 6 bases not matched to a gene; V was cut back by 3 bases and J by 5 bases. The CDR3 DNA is TGTGCCAGCAGCCACCGAAGCGGGAGCGACGAGCAGTACTTC. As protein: CASSHRSGSDEQYF.

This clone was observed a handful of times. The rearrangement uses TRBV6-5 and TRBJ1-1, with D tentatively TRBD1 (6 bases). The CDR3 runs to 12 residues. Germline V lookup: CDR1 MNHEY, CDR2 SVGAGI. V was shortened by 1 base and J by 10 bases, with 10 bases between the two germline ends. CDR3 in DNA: TGTGCCAGCAGTTACTTACAGGGCGCAGCTTTCTTT. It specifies CASSYLQGAAFF.

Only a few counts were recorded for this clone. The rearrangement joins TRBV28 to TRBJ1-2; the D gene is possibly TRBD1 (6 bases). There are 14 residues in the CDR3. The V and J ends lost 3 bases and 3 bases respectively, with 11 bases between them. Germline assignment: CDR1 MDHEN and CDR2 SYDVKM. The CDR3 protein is CASSLEQGYYGYTF. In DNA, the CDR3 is TGTGCCAGCAGTTTGGAGCAGGGGTACTATGGCTACACCTTC.

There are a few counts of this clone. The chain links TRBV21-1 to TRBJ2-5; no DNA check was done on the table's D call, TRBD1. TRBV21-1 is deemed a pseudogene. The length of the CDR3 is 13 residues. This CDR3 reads CASKGKREETQYF. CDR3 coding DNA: TGTGCCAGCAAGGGGAAAAGGGAAGAGACCCAGTACTTC.

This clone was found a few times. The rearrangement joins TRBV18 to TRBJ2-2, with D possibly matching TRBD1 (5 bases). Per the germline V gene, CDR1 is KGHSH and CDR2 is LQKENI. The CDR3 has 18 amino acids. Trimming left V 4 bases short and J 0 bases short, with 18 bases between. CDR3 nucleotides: TGTGCCAGCTCACTTCTTATTCAGGGCCCCGCGAACACCGGGGAGCTGTTTTTT. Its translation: CASSLLIQGPANTGELFF.

CDR3 DNA sequence: TGCAGCCGGCGGGGGCGCGACACAGATACGCAGTATTTT. Translating it yields CSRRGRDTDTQYF. This chain links TRBV29-1 with TRBJ2-3, with D possibly matching TRBD2 (7 bases). CDR1 and CDR2 from the germline V gene are SQVTM and ANQGSEA. The V end was cut by 8 bases, the J end by 2 bases, with 14 bases between. The CDR3 covers 13 residues.

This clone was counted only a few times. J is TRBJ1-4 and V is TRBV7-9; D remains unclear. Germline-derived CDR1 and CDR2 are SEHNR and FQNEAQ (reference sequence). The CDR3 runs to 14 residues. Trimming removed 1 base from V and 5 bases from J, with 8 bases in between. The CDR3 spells CASSLGHFNEKLFF. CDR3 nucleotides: TGTGCCAGCAGCTTAGGCCACTTCAATGAAAAACTGTTTTTT.

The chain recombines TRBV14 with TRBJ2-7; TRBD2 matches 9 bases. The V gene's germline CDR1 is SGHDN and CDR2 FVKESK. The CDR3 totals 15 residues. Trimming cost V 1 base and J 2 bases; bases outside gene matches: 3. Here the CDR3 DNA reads TGTGCCAGCAGCCAAGGTGGCGGGAGGGCCTACGAGCAGTACTTC. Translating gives CASSQGGGRAYEQYF.

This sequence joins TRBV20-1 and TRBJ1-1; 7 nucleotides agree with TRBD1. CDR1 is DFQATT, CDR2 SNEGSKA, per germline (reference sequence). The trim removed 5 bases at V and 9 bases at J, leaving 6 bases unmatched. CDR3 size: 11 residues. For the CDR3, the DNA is TGCAGTGCTCGGGACAGACTAAAAGCTTTCTTT. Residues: CSARDRLKAFF.

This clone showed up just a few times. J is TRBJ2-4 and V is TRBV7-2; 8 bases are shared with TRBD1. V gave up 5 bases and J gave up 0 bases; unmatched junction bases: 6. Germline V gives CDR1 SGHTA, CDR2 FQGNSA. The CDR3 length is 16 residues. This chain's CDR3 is CASSPDRGLAKNIQYF. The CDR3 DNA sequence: TGTGCCAGCAGCCCAGACAGGGGACTAGCCAAAAACATTCAGTACTTC. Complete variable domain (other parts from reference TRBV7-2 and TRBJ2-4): GAGVSQSPSNKVTEKGKDVELRCDPISGHTALYWYRQSLGQGLEFLIYFQGNSAPDKSGLPSDRFSAERTGGSVSTLTIQRTQQEDSAVYLCASSPDRGLAKNIQYFGAGTRLSVL.

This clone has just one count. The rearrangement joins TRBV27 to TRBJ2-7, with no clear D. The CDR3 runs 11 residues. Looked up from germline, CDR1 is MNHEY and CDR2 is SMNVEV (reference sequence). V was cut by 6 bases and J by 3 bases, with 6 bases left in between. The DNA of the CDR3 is TGTGCCAGCAGCCCTTACTACGAGCAGTACTTC. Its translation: CASSPYYEQYF.